These 4 T cell receptor beta chains originate from one sample sequenced in a study of T cells of healthy individuals (dated by TCRdb to the late 2010s). Receptor amplification or capture employed 5' RACE. Sequencing used an Illumina MiSeq. TCRdb reprocessed the public reads (quality trimming at Q25 with fastp, clone calling with MiXCR) and kept in-frame beta chains. Entries are consolidated by CDR3 protein sequence, retaining the most common genes and DNA. This sample is represented by around 80,000 distinct CDR3 sequences; 5% of them were singletons. Jointly, the top ten make up around 7.6% of the sample. The source of these receptors is a female donor in good health.

This clonotype was detected many times. This rearrangement joins TRBV20-1 to TRBJ1-3, with D tentatively TRBD1 (5 bases). CDR3 length: 15 amino acids. V was trimmed by 0 bases and J by 8 bases, leaving 17 bases between them. Germline V CDR1 and CDR2: DFQATT, SNEGSKA (reference sequence). This chain's CDR3 is CSARDVNSLGDTIYF. CDR3 nucleotide sequence: TGCAGTGCTAGAGATGTAAACTCCCTGGGGGACACCATATATTTT.

With respect to this clonotype: This may be a read error, as it is one base from a much larger clone. This CDR3 is missing its conserved last phenylalanine or tryptophan, likely due to a read error. The rearrangement joins TRBV2 to TRBJ1-2; unclear D gene. Trimming stripped 7 bases from V and 6 bases from J, with 18 bases between. The CDR3 has 14 residues. Germline V gives CDR1 SNHLY, CDR2 FYNNEI. The CDR3 is CASTRRTAPHGYTY. The CDR3 DNA follows: TGTGCCAGCACCCGCCGGACGGCACCCCATGGCTACACCTAC.

The gene calls are TRBV7-2 and TRBJ1-1; D remains unclear. CDR3 length equals 13 residues. Trimming stripped 0 bases from V and 6 bases from J, with 8 bases between. CDR1 SGHTA and CDR2 FQGNSA come from the germline V gene. CDR3 loop: CASSLAAPAEAFF. CDR3 in DNA: TGTGCCAGCAGCTTAGCGGCACCGGCTGAAGCTTTCTTT. Using reference TRBV7-2 and TRBJ1-1 for the parts outside the CDR3, the full variable domain is GAGVSQSPSNKVTEKGKDVELRCDPISGHTALYWYRQSLGQGLEFLIYFQGNSAPDKSGLPSDRFSAERTGGSVSTLTIQRTQQEDSAVYLCASSLAAPAEAFFGQGTRLTVV.

This clonotype occurred many times. V gene TRBV4-2 combines with J gene TRBJ2-3; D is perhaps TRBD1 (5 bases). The CDR3 spans 17 residues. The germline V gene has CDR1 LGHNA and CDR2 YNFKEQ. The ends were cut back, 1 base at V and 9 bases at J, with 23 bases in the middle. The CDR3, as DNA: TGTGCCAGCAGCCAAGGGGTTCAGGGCTCCCGCAGGCGAACGCAGTATTTT. Amino acids: CASSQGVQGSRRRTQYF.